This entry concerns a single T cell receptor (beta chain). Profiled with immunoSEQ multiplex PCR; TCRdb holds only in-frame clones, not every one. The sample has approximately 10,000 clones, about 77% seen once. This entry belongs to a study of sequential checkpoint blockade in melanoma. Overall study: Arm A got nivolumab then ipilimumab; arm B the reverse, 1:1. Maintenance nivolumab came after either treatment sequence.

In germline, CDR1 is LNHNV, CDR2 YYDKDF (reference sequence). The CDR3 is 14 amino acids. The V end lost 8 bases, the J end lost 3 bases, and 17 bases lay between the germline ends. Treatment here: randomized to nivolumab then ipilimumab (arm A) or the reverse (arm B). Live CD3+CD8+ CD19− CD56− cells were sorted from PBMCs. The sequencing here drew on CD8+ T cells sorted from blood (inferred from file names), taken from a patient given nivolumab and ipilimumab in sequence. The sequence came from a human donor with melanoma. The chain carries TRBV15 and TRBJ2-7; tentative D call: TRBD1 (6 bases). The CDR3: CATSNRVSGYEQYF. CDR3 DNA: TGTGCCACCTCCAACAGGGTTTCAGGCTACGAGCAGTACTTC.